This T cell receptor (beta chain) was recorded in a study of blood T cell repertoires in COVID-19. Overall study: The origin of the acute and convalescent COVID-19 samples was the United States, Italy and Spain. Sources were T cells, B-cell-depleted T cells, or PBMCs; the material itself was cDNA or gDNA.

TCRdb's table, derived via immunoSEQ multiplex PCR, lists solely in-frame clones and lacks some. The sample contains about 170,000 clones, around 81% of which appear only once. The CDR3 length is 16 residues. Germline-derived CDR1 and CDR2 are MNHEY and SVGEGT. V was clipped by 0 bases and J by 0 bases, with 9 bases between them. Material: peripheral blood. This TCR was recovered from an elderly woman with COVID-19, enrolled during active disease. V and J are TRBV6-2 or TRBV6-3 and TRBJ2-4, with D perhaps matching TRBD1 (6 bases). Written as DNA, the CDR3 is TGTGCCAGCAGTTACTCGTACAGGGAAGCCAAAAACATTCAGTACTTC. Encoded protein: CASSYSYREAKNIQYF.